Detailed here is one T cell receptor beta chain. Per the authors' pipeline: From reference gene primer amplification, estimates of nucleated cell counts were derived. TCRdb's table, derived via immunoSEQ multiplex PCR, lists solely in-frame clones and lacks some. Clonal size and the V and J genes are those of that table, whereas D and trimming came from the DNA. Of about 210,000 clones listed, around 81% are singletons. Trimming removed 5 bases from V and 5 bases from J, with 11 bases in between. The CDR3 is 13 residues long. CDR1 and CDR2 (germline): LGHDT, YNNKEL (reference sequence). This specimen belongs to a study of blood T cell repertoires in COVID-19. Study summary: Whether acute or convalescent, the COVID-19 samples came from the United States, Italy and Spain. T cells, B-cell-depleted T cells, or PBMCs supplied cDNA or gDNA.

Everyone who took part was about 18 to 90 years old, and they came from 24 US areas. This chain connects TRBV3-1 (or the pseudogene TRBV3-2) to TRBJ2-3; D gene unclear. The sample taken for sequencing was PBMCs or T cells enriched from blood (not recorded which). This sequence originates from a woman aged 50 to 60 with acute COVID-19. The CDR3 is CASSKHIKDTQYF. In nucleotides, the CDR3 is TGTGCCAGCAGCAAACATATAAAAGATACGCAGTATTTT.